This TCR beta chain was captured by sequencing in a study of patients and donors after allogeneic stem cell transplantation. MiXCR was run by TCRdb on the RT-PCR reads, yielding one entry per CDR3 protein. The table has some 880,000 distinct CDR3 sequences, 15% to 20% seen once; the top ten hold 5% to 7.5%. CDR1 and CDR2 (germline): SGHDT, YYEEEE. Deletions cut 10 bases from V and 5 bases from J, with 18 bases between. The CDR3 runs to 14 residues. The material sequenced was blood, either unsorted or a sorted T cell fraction (not recorded which). This sequence joins TRBV5-6 and TRBJ2-2; tentative D call: TRBD1 (6 bases). This TCR was recovered from a human donor who was either an allogeneic HSCT recipient or a stem cell or donor lymphocyte infusion donor (not recorded which). It is not recorded whose cells these are; they may come from a transplant donor. CDR3 bases: TGTGCCCGAAATCTCAGGGGCGGAACCGGGGAGCTGTTTTTT. Translation: CARNLRGGTGELFF. Full variable domain (missing parts from reference TRBV5-6 and TRBJ2-2): DAGVTQSPTHLIKTRGQQVTLRCSPKSGHDTVSWYQQALGQGPQFIFQYYEEEERQRGNFPDRFSGHQFPNYSSELNVNALLLGDSALYLCARNLRGGTGELFFGEGSRLTVL.